The clone carrying this T cell receptor beta chain showed up many times. The V gene's germline CDR1 is SEHNR and CDR2 FQNEAQ (reference sequence). The V end was cut by 5 bases, the J end by 1 base, with 14 bases between. The CDR3 contains 15 residues. The sample belongs to a study of low-dose radiotherapy and immunotherapy resistance in tumors. Primers targeting TRAV and TRBV primed first-strand cDNA, covering alpha and beta chains. Amplification of TCRs used a constant-region primer and V-primer adapter for roughly 21 PCR cycles. TCRdb analysed the reads with MiXCR anew, one entry per CDR3 protein. This sample yields tens of thousands of distinct CDR3 sequences, of which 18% are seen a single time; less than 3.5% belongs to the top ten. Time point indicated: before trial treatment.

The sample in question was PBMCs, obtained before treatment. This chain links TRBV7-9 with TRBJ1-1, with a weak D call TRBD1 (5 bases). This receptor was taken from a male donor with prostate cancer. The CDR3, as DNA: TGTGCCAGCAGCCCCCGATGGGGCAAGAACACTGAAGCTTTCTTT. Translated, it gives CASSPRWGKNTEAFF.